These 30 T cell receptor beta chains originate from one sample sequenced in a study of blood T cell repertoires in COVID-19. Some clones are missing from TCRdb's copy, which holds only in-frame ones; the method was immunoSEQ multiplex PCR. There are about 480,000 clones in the sample; about 87% occur only once, and around an eighth lies in the top ten. Input material: peripheral blood. The receptors were sampled from a woman between 45 and 65 years old with COVID-19, enrolled during active disease.

The J gene is TRBJ1-2, the V gene TRBV5-4, with D perhaps TRBD1 (6 bases). The V and J ends lost 3 bases and 2 bases respectively, with 8 bases between them. This CDR3 has 13 residues. CDR1 is SGHNT, CDR2 YYREEE, per germline (reference sequence). In DNA form, the CDR3 reads TGTGCCAGCAGCTCGCAGGGGAACTATGGCTACACCTTC. Protein: CASSSQGNYGYTF.

The chain is built from TRBV6-1 and TRBJ2-4; tentatively, D is TRBD2 (6 bases). CDR1 MNHNS and CDR2 SASEGT come from the germline V gene. There are 20 residues in the CDR3. Trimming stripped 3 bases from V and 4 bases from J, with 28 bases between. CDR3 bases: TGTGCCAGCAGTGAGCTAGAGGGATTGGTTCCGGGGGAACCTAAAAACATTCAGTACTTC. It yields the protein CASSELEGLVPGEPKNIQYF.

This rearrangement joins TRBV19 to TRBJ1-4; D ambiguous. Germline V CDR1 and CDR2: LNHDA, SQIVND (reference sequence). This CDR3 is 16 amino acids long. Trimming removed 3 bases at V and 0 bases at J, with 11 bases between. CDR3 sequence: CASSMNKITTNEKLFF. CDR3 in DNA: TGTGCCAGTAGTATGAACAAAATTACAACTAATGAAAAACTGTTTTTT.

The V gene is TRBV11-2, the J gene TRBJ1-1; 9 nucleotides match TRBD1. Losses at the gene ends were 3 bases for V and 4 bases for J; bases not matched to a gene: 3. CDR1 is SGHAT and CDR2 is FQNNGV in the germline V gene. The CDR3 totals 14 residues. The CDR3 protein is CASSLGQGGTEAFF. The CDR3 DNA reads TGTGCCAGCAGCTTGGGACAGGGTGGCACTGAAGCTTTCTTT.

The chain combines TRBV5-4 with TRBJ1-2; 8 positions agree with TRBD1. This CDR3 is built from 14 residues. CDR1 and CDR2 (germline): SGHNT, YYREEE (reference sequence). V lost 4 bases, J lost 4 bases, and 6 bases stayed unmatched. This CDR3 reads CASSAPGQAYGYTF. The DNA for the CDR3 is TGTGCCAGCAGCGCACCGGGACAGGCCTATGGCTACACCTTC.

The chain combines TRBV6-5 with TRBJ1-1, with TRBD1 matching over 7 bases. CDR3 size: 13 residues. The V segment lost 6 bases and the J segment 7 bases; nucleotides outside the gene matches: 8. Germline V gene data show CDR1 as MNHEY and CDR2 as SVGAGI. The CDR3: CASRARQGHEAFF. In DNA form, the CDR3 reads TGTGCCAGCAGGGCCAGACAGGGTCATGAAGCTTTCTTT.

The chain has TRBV6-5 and TRBJ2-7; 10 nucleotides line up with TRBD2. The CDR3 extends over 15 amino acids. V shed 6 bases, J shed 4 bases, and the junction held 9 bases outside the gene matches. Germline V lookup: CDR1 MNHEY, CDR2 SVGAGI. The CDR3 bases are TGTGCCAGCAGAATAAGCGGGGGGGCCAGGTACGAGCAGTACTTC. It specifies CASRISGGARYEQYF.

J is TRBJ1-1 and V is TRBV5-1; 10 nucleotides match TRBD1. Unmatched junction bases numbered 1, after V lost 0 bases and J lost 8 bases. There are 13 residues in the CDR3. Germline CDR1 reads SGHRS; CDR2 reads YFSETQ. The CDR3 reads CASSLGDRGEAFF. CDR3 DNA: TGCGCCAGCAGCTTGGGGGACAGGGGCGAAGCTTTCTTT. Based on the CDR3 plus reference TRBV5-1 and TRBJ1-1, the full variable domain is KAGVTQTPRYLIKTRGQQVTLSCSPISGHRSVSWYQQTPGQGLQFLFEYFSETQRNKGNFPGRFSGRQFSNSRSEMNVSTLELGDSALYLCASSLGDRGEAFFGQGTRLTVV.

The rearrangement uses TRBV10-2 and TRBJ2-1; D might be TRBD2 (5 bases). Looked up from germline, CDR1 is WSHSY and CDR2 is SAAADI. This CDR3 is built from 13 residues. Trimming shortened V by 6 bases and J by 5 bases, and 11 bases separated the two germline ends. The CDR3 DNA follows: TGCGCCAGCAGGGAGGCTGGGCACAATGAGCAGTTCTTC. Translating it yields CASREAGHNEQFF.

The DNA for the CDR3 is TGTGCCAGCAGTTTCCGGGTAATGAGGGAAGGCTACACCTTC. Translating gives CASSFRVMREGYTF. The chain couples TRBV28 to TRBJ1-2; no clear D gene. V dropped 3 bases and J dropped 8 bases, with 16 bases sitting between them. The CDR3 length is 14 residues. Germline V CDR1 and CDR2: MDHEN, SYDVKM.

This clone was seen more than once but under ten times. The chain uses TRBV20-1 and TRBJ1-1; no reliable D call. V dropped 6 bases and J dropped 8 bases, with 13 bases sitting between them. The V gene's germline CDR1 is DFQATT and CDR2 SNEGSKA (reference sequence). The CDR3 contains 11 residues. The CDR3 region is CSAPWQSEAFF. The CDR3 DNA reads as TGCAGTGCCCCTTGGCAGTCCGAAGCTTTCTTT.

This rearrangement joins TRBV24-1 to TRBJ2-3; perhaps TRBD2 as D (6 bases). CDR1 and CDR2 (germline): KGHDR, SFDVKD. The CDR3 consists of 16 residues. Trimming removed 10 bases from V and 2 bases from J, with 21 bases in between. CDR3 amino acids: CATSLGPRGATDTQYF. The CDR3 region has the DNA TGTGCCACTAGCTTAGGGCCTCGCGGGGCCACAGATACGCAGTATTTT.

This clone was detected many times. This chain joins TRBV6-1 and TRBJ2-7, with 10 bases that match TRBD1. From germline, CDR1 is MNHNS and CDR2 SASEGT. This CDR3 is built from 14 residues. The trim removed 3 bases at V and 5 bases at J, leaving 4 bases unmatched. The CDR3 sequence: CASSEDRGDDEQYF. The CDR3 DNA is TGTGCCAGCAGTGAGGACAGGGGGGATGACGAGCAGTACTTC.

The sample holds a few counts of this clone. The chain couples TRBV7-2 to TRBJ1-5, with 8 bases that match TRBD1. V lost 5 bases, J lost 7 bases, and 10 bases stayed unmatched. The CDR3 runs to 15 residues. Germline CDR1 and CDR2: SGHTA and FQGNSA. The CDR3 DNA reads as TGTGCCAGCAGCCCTCGGACAGGGTGGGAGCAGCCCCAGCATTTT. Translating it yields CASSPRTGWEQPQHF.

The chain has TRBV30 and TRBJ2-7; D perhaps matches TRBD1 (6 bases). The germline V gene has CDR1 GTSNPN and CDR2 SVGIG (reference sequence). The V and J ends lost 6 bases and 6 bases respectively, with 18 bases between them. The CDR3 is 13 amino acids. CDR3 sequence (DNA): TGTGCCTGTAATACAGGGCCGTCTCCCGAGCAGTACTTC. Protein product: CACNTGPSPEQYF. The full variable domain, its missing parts supplied by reference TRBV30 and TRBJ2-7, is SQTIHQWPATLVQPVGSPLSLECTVEGTSNPNLYWYRQAAGRGLQLLFYSVGIGQISSEVPQNLSASRPQDRQFILSSKKLLLSDSGFYLCACNTGPSPEQYFGPGTRLTVT.

The chain couples TRBV5-4 to TRBJ2-1; D is perhaps TRBD1 (5 bases). The CDR3 covers 15 residues. Germline CDR1 reads SGHNT; CDR2 reads YYREEE (reference sequence). V shed 4 bases and J shed 0 bases, with 11 bases lying between them. The CDR3 sequence: CASSLDSSSYNEQFF. CDR3 DNA: TGTGCCAGCAGCCTAGACAGCAGCTCCTACAATGAGCAGTTCTTC.

V gene TRBV29-1 combines with J gene TRBJ1-1; no clear D gene. Trimming took off 4 bases at V and 6 bases at J, with 12 bases between the two ends. The CDR3 sequence is 12 residues long. CDR1 and CDR2 from the germline V gene are SQVTM and ANQGSEA. CDR3 region: CSVAWVRAEAFF. The DNA of the CDR3 is TGCAGCGTTGCTTGGGTTCGGGCTGAAGCTTTCTTT.

The chain is built from TRBV7-8 and TRBJ2-1, with TRBD2 identical over 13 bases. CDR1 SGHVS and CDR2 FQNEAQ come from the germline V gene. The J segment lost 4 bases and the V segment lost 4 bases, leaving 7 bases of the junction unmatched. This CDR3 spans 17 amino acids. The chain's CDR3 is CASSSRLAGGLYNEQFF. CDR3 DNA: TGTGCCAGCAGCTCCAGACTAGCGGGGGGACTTTACAATGAGCAGTTCTTC.

V usage is TRBV7-9 and J usage is TRBJ2-5; 10 bases agree with TRBD1. Germline V gene lookup returns CDR1 SEHNR and CDR2 FQNEAQ (reference sequence). Trimming removed 6 bases from V and 4 bases from J; junction bases left unmatched: 5. The CDR3 is 14 amino acids. The CDR3: CASSLGQGTETQYF. Written as DNA, the CDR3 is TGTGCCAGCAGTTTGGGACAGGGGACAGAGACCCAGTACTTC.

V is TRBV30 and J is TRBJ2-1; 11 bases match TRBD2. Trimming took 0 bases from V and 0 from J; bases not matched to a gene: 13. Germline V gene data show CDR1 as GTSNPN and CDR2 as SVGIG (reference sequence). The CDR3 is 20 residues long. The CDR3 region is CAWSVFLTSGGPSSYNEQFF. CDR3 in DNA: TGTGCCTGGAGTGTATTCTTAACTAGCGGGGGTCCGAGCTCCTACAATGAGCAGTTCTTC.

CDR3 loop: CASSLPQQEKLFF. In DNA form, the CDR3 reads TGTGCCAGCAGTTTGCCACAACAGGAAAAACTGTTTTTT. V gene TRBV28 combines with J gene TRBJ1-4, with unresolved D. V was pared by 3 bases and J by 8 bases, with 10 bases between. Germline loops: CDR1 MDHEN, CDR2 SYDVKM. The CDR3 runs to 13 residues. The full variable domain, in which reference TRBV28 and TRBJ1-4 provide the parts outside the CDR3, is DVKVTQSSRYLVKRTGEKVFLECVQDMDHENMFWYRQDPGLGLRLIYFSYDVKMKEKGDIPEGYSVSREKKERFSLILESASTNQTSMYLCASSLPQQEKLFFGSGTQLSVL.

The chain joins TRBV19 to TRBJ2-7; possible D gene TRBD2, 6 bases. Per germline, CDR1 LNHDA and CDR2 SQIVND (reference sequence). V dropped 9 bases and J dropped 7 bases, with 19 bases sitting between them. This CDR3 has 13 residues. CDR3 coding DNA: TGTGCCAGCCTGGGGACTCCCTACGAGGAGCAGTACTTC. Protein sequence: CASLGTPYEEQYF.

This chain links TRBV7-9 with TRBJ2-7, with TRBD1 identical over 8 bases. Unmatched junction bases numbered 9, after V lost 5 bases and J lost 3 bases. Germline V gene sequence: CDR1 SEHNR, CDR2 FQNEAQ (reference sequence). CDR3 size: 15 residues. CDR3 protein: CASSGPGTGGYEQYF. The CDR3 DNA sequence: TGTGCCAGCAGCGGTCCCGGGACAGGAGGCTACGAGCAGTACTTC.

The genes are TRBV24-1 and TRBJ1-1; D is unclear. V lost 1 base and J 10 bases, leaving 15 bases between the germline ends. The CDR3 totals 14 residues. Germline CDR1 reads KGHDR; CDR2 reads SFDVKD. The CDR3 DNA sequence: TGTGCCACCAGTGATTTTACTTTCGGGAGAGGAGCTTTCTTT. It codes for CATSDFTFGRGAFF.

This clone came up a few times. The V and J genes are TRBV28 and TRBJ2-3; 7 bases align to TRBD2. The CDR3 has 17 amino acids. The V segment lost 2 bases and the J segment 4 bases; nucleotides outside the gene matches: 12. Germline values: CDR1 MDHEN, CDR2 SYDVKM. The CDR3 bases are TGTGCCAGCAGTTTAGACCGGGGGAGGGGAGTGGCAGATACGCAGTATTTT. Its translation is CASSLDRGRGVADTQYF.

This chain links TRBV6-5 with TRBJ1-3; no firm D call. Between the trimmed V and J ends, which lost 7 bases and 0 bases, there was a span of 13 bases. The CDR3 spans 15 residues. The germline V gene has CDR1 MNHEY and CDR2 SVGAGI. This CDR3 is CASTAREFSGNTIYF. In DNA, the CDR3 is TGTGCCAGCACAGCTCGGGAGTTCTCTGGAAACACCATATATTTT.

This sequence joins TRBV2 and TRBJ2-1, with 7 bases that match TRBD2. This CDR3 region has 13 residues. CDR1 is SNHLY and CDR2 is FYNNEI in the germline V gene. The J segment lost 6 bases and the V segment lost 7 bases, leaving 6 bases of the junction unmatched. CDR3 protein: CASTSGTFNEQFF. CDR3 bases: TGTGCCAGCACCAGCGGGACTTTCAATGAGCAGTTCTTC.

The rearrangement uses TRBV30 and TRBJ1-1; 8 bases agree with TRBD1. Trimming removed 0 bases from V and 3 bases from J; junction bases left unmatched: 6. The CDR3 totals 15 residues. Germline V gene data show CDR1 as GTSNPN and CDR2 as SVGIG (reference sequence). The CDR3: CAWSVRGQVDTEAFF. The CDR3 nucleotides are TGTGCCTGGAGTGTACGGGGACAGGTGGACACTGAAGCTTTCTTT.

J is TRBJ1-2 and V is TRBV19, with D possibly matching TRBD1 (6 bases). Germline V gene sequence: CDR1 LNHDA, CDR2 SQIVND (reference sequence). The length of the CDR3 is 16 residues. Trimming removed 7 bases from V and 0 bases from J, with 18 bases in between. CDR3 loop: CASNDLRGRANYGYTF. For the CDR3, the DNA is TGTGCCAGTAACGACTTAAGGGGGAGAGCTAACTATGGCTACACCTTC.

V usage is TRBV18 and J usage is TRBJ2-7, with 7 nucleotides matching TRBD2. V dropped 2 bases and J dropped 1; count of bases not matched to a gene: 8. From germline, CDR1 is KGHSH and CDR2 LQKENI. The CDR3 totals 16 residues. The DNA of the CDR3 is TGTGCCAGCTCACCAACACGTGGGGGGGAGTCCTACGAGCAGTACTTC. Amino acid sequence: CASSPTRGGESYEQYF.